Listed here are 27 T cell receptor beta chains from one sample, sequenced in a study of T cell responses to AZD1222 COVID-19 vaccine (dated by TCRdb to the early 2020s). Receptor amplification or capture employed the immunoSEQ multiplex PCR assay. Here the immuneACCESS table is served through TCRdb, limited to in-frame sequences with V and J called. Missing clones are a known gap in these copies; in checked studies unresolved V genes cover under half, and the rest lacks a known reason. Recorded for this sample are 100,000 to 150,000 clones; roughly 89% of them occurred a single time. About 1.1% of the sample is held by the ten biggest clonotypes. In light of the paper, this sample's time point label describes: about 28 days (+/-7) after the second vaccine dose. The sequencing here drew on peripheral blood, taken 28 days after the second AZD1222 dose. All receptors derive from an adult who received the AZD1222 COVID-19 vaccine.

The CDR3 nucleotides read TGTGCCAGCAACAGGGGGATAAGCACAGATACGCAGTATTTT. Translated: CASNRGISTDTQYF. This rearrangement joins TRBV14 to TRBJ2-3; 8 bases are shared with TRBD1. The J segment lost 0 bases and the V segment lost 7 bases, leaving 3 bases of the junction unmatched. CDR1 is SGHDN and CDR2 is FVKESK in the germline V gene. This CDR3 is built from 14 residues. The whole variable domain, filled in from reference TRBV14 and TRBJ2-3, reads EAGVTQFPSHSVIEKGQTVTLRCDPISGHDNLYWYRRVMGKEIKFLLHFVKESKQDESGMPNNRFLAERTGGTYSTLKVQPAELEDSGVYFCASNRGISTDTQYFGPGTRLTVL.

The genes are TRBV5-6 and TRBJ2-7, with TRBD2 matching over 8 bases. With V trimmed by 4 bases and J by 9 bases, 9 bases remained unmatched. Germline V lookup: CDR1 SGHDT, CDR2 YYEEEE. The CDR3 length is 13 residues. The chain's CDR3 is CASSQQGLAGQYF. The CDR3 region has the DNA TGTGCCAGCAGCCAACAAGGACTAGCCGGGCAGTACTTC. The whole variable domain, remainder taken from reference TRBV5-6 and TRBJ2-7, is DAGVTQSPTHLIKTRGQQVTLRCSPKSGHDTVSWYQQALGQGPQFIFQYYEEEERQRGNFPDRFSGHQFPNYSSELNVNALLLGDSALYLCASSQQGLAGQYFGPGTRLTVT.

The V gene is TRBV7-3, the J gene TRBJ1-6; D not resolved. Germline CDR1 SGHTA, CDR2 FQGTGA. With 5 bases removed from V and 9 bases from J, the gap between germline ends came to 20 bases. The CDR3 runs to 16 residues. CDR3 residues: CASSEGGVSHLSPLHF. The CDR3 DNA follows: TGTGCCAGCAGCGAGGGCGGGGTCTCCCACCTTTCACCCCTCCACTTT.

This clone was seen just once. This sequence joins TRBV30 and TRBJ1-5, with TRBD1 identical over 7 bases. The CDR3 length is 15 residues. V lost 2 bases, J lost 3 bases, and 7 bases stayed unmatched. Germline values: CDR1 GTSNPN, CDR2 SVGIG (reference sequence). The DNA of the CDR3 is TGTGCCTGGAGTTATCGGACAGGCTTCAATCAGCCCCAGCATTTT. Translation gives CAWSYRTGFNQPQHF.

The chain uses TRBV7-9 and TRBJ2-3; D remains ambiguous. V was cut by 1 base and J by 0 bases, with 8 bases left in between. The CDR3 has 15 amino acids. CDR1 is SEHNR and CDR2 is FQNEAQ in the germline V gene (reference sequence). The DNA for the CDR3 is TGTGCCAGCAGCTTAGACGGAGCTAGCACAGATACGCAGTATTTT. Amino acids: CASSLDGASTDTQYF.

The J gene is TRBJ2-4, the V gene TRBV12-5; no clear D. V gave up 3 bases and J gave up 11 bases, with 11 bases separating them. The CDR3 consists of 12 residues. Germline loops: CDR1 LGHNT, CDR2 FRNRAP. In DNA, the CDR3 is TGTGCTAGTGGTTTATGGTCCGAACTTCAGTACTTC. This sequence encodes CASGLWSELQYF.

The V and J genes are TRBV2 and TRBJ2-7, with 11 bases matching TRBD1. The V gene end was trimmed by 6 bases and the J gene end by 3 bases; junction bases not matched to a gene: 4. CDR3 size: 14 residues. The germline gives CDR1 SNHLY, CDR2 FYNNEI. The CDR3, as DNA: TGTGCCAGCAGCGCAGGGACAGGGGGCTACGAGCAGTACTTC. Its translation: CASSAGTGGYEQYF.

The chain uses TRBV6-5 and TRBJ1-6; 10 bases match TRBD1. The germline gives CDR1 MNHEY, CDR2 SVGAGI. J was trimmed by 5 bases and V by 4 bases; bases with no gene match: 2. This CDR3 region has 15 residues. CDR3 nucleotides: TGTGCCAGCAGTTTGGGGACAGGGGATAATTCACCCCTCCACTTT. Protein product: CASSLGTGDNSPLHF.

The chain recombines TRBV29-1 with TRBJ2-7; 7 positions match TRBD2. The V segment lost 3 bases and the J segment 4 bases; nucleotides outside the gene matches: 6. This CDR3 has 13 amino acids. Germline V gene sequence: CDR1 SQVTM, CDR2 ANQGSEA. DNA for the CDR3: TGCAGCGTTGAGGCCTGGGAGGGATACGAGCAGTACTTC. Protein: CSVEAWEGYEQYF.

This chain uses TRBV21-1 with TRBJ1-1. TRBV21-1 is a pseudogene locus. The length of the CDR3 is 14 residues. The CDR3: CASSSRETNGEAFF. The CDR3 DNA follows: TGTGCCAGCAGCAGCCGGGAGACGAACGGGGAAGCTTTCTTT.

DNA of the CDR3: TGTGCCAGCAGCCCCCTCGCCGCTCAGCCCCAGCATTTT. This encodes CASSPLAAQPQHF. The genes are TRBV7-8 and TRBJ1-5; D uncertain. Germline lookup yields CDR1 SGHVS and CDR2 FQNEAQ. CDR3 length equals 13 residues. The V end lost 5 bases, the J end lost 6 bases, and 11 bases lay between the germline ends.

The chain employs TRBV11-3 and TRBJ2-3; 12 bases fit TRBD2. V lost 5 bases to trimming and J lost 6 bases; unmatched junction nucleotides: 6. Germline lookup yields CDR1 SGHNT and CDR2 YENEEA. The CDR3 runs to 15 residues. The CDR3 region is CASSTGTSGYDTQYF. CDR3 DNA: TGTGCCAGCAGCACGGGGACTAGCGGGTACGATACGCAGTATTTT.

The chain recombines TRBV24-1 with TRBJ2-1; possibly TRBD2 for D (5 bases). V lost 4 bases, J lost 9 bases, and 12 bases lay in between. The CDR3 spans 13 residues. Germline assignment: CDR1 KGHDR and CDR2 SFDVKD. The CDR3 reads CATSETTSREQFF. CDR3 coding DNA: TGTGCCACCAGTGAGACAACTAGTCGTGAGCAGTTCTTC.

The rearrangement joins TRBV18 to TRBJ1-1; possible D gene TRBD1, 5 bases. Germline assignment: CDR1 KGHSH and CDR2 LQKENI. This CDR3 contains 17 residues. Trimming removed 3 bases at V and 0 bases at J, with 17 bases between. CDR3 bases: TGTGCCAGCTCACCGATCGGGGGAGCTATAGTGAACACTGAAGCTTTCTTT. Protein product: CASSPIGGAIVNTEAFF.

This clone occurred a few times. V is TRBV28 and J is TRBJ1-5, with 11 bases fitting TRBD1. The CDR3 totals 15 residues. Trimming took 5 bases from V and 6 from J; bases not matched to a gene: 6. The germline CDR1 and CDR2 sequences are MDHEN and SYDVKM. The CDR3 DNA follows: TGTGCCAGCAGTCGCCGGGACAGGGGGTTTCAGCCCCAGCATTTT. It yields the protein CASSRRDRGFQPQHF.

The chain employs TRBV9 and TRBJ1-1, with D uncertain. V was cut by 4 bases and J by 0 bases, with 10 bases left in between. CDR1 SGDLS and CDR2 YYNGEE come from the germline V gene. CDR3 length: 14 amino acids. As DNA, the CDR3 is TGTGCCAGCAGCATAGAACCCTTGAACACTGAAGCTTTCTTT. The encoded protein is CASSIEPLNTEAFF.

V and J are TRBV7-9 and TRBJ2-7; D may be TRBD1 (6 bases). V gave up 4 bases and J gave up 2 bases, with 6 bases separating them. The germline gives CDR1 SEHNR, CDR2 FQNEAQ (reference sequence). CDR3 length: 12 amino acids. The CDR3 spells CASSWDTYEQYF. The CDR3 DNA reads TGTGCCAGCAGCTGGGACACCTACGAGCAGTACTTC.

V and J are TRBV30 and TRBJ1-5; 7 bases are shared with TRBD1. The V and J ends lost 5 bases and 3 bases, in that order; junction bases with no gene match: 1. The CDR3 length is 12 residues. The germline V gene has CDR1 GTSNPN and CDR2 SVGIG (reference sequence). CDR3 nucleotide sequence: TGTGCCTGGGACAGGGACAATCAGCCCCAGCATTTT. This sequence encodes CAWDRDNQPQHF.

The V call is TRBV14, the J call TRBJ2-5; a weak D match, TRBD2 (5 bases). CDR1 is SGHDN and CDR2 is FVKESK in the germline V gene. This CDR3 has 14 residues. Trimming removed 1 base from V and 7 bases from J, with 13 bases in between. CDR3 in amino acids: CASSQGSTGGTQYF. The CDR3 DNA follows: TGTGCCAGCAGCCAAGGATCTACTGGAGGGACCCAGTACTTC.

The chain joins TRBV19 to TRBJ2-7, with 8 bases lining up with TRBD1. The CDR3 is made up of 13 amino acids. Trimming at V came to 3 bases and at J to 5 bases, leaving 3 bases not matched to a gene. CDR1 is LNHDA and CDR2 is SQIVND in the germline V gene (reference sequence). CDR3 coding DNA: TGTGCCAGTAGTATTCAGGGGGCCGACGAGCAGTACTTC. It yields the protein CASSIQGADEQYF. Full variable domain (outside the CDR3, taken from reference TRBV19 and TRBJ2-7): DGGITQSPKYLFRKEGQNVTLSCEQNLNHDAMYWYRQDPGQGLRLIYYSQIVNDFQKGDIAEGYSVSREKKESFPLTVTSAQKNPTAFYLCASSIQGADEQYFGPGTRLTVT.

The chain recombines TRBV28 with TRBJ1-4, with D unresolved. The CDR3 is 18 residues long. Germline CDR1 reads MDHEN; CDR2 reads SYDVKM. Trimming left V 6 bases short and J 4 bases short, with 24 bases between. The CDR3 here is CASRMVGSTSQVNEKLFF. Here the CDR3 DNA reads TGTGCCAGCAGGATGGTAGGGTCAACCTCGCAAGTTAATGAAAAACTGTTTTTT.

The V gene is TRBV9, the J gene TRBJ2-2, with D perhaps TRBD1 or TRBD2 (6 bases each). CDR3 length equals 14 residues. Germline V gives CDR1 SGDLS, CDR2 YYNGEE. Trimming stripped 0 bases from V and 8 bases from J, with 11 bases between. The CDR3 DNA sequence: TGTGCCAGCAGCGTAGGAGGGGGAGGTGGGGAGCTGTTTTTT. Its translation is CASSVGGGGGELFF.

This clone was counted between two and nine times. This chain links TRBV30 with TRBJ1-3; a weak D match, TRBD1 (5 bases). From germline, CDR1 is GTSNPN and CDR2 SVGIG (reference sequence). The CDR3 runs to 15 residues. V lost 1 base to trimming and J lost 2 bases, with 12 bases between them. CDR3 loop: CAWSERGFTGNTIYF. The CDR3 bases are TGTGCCTGGAGTGAGCGGGGGTTCACTGGAAACACCATATATTTT.

The rearrangement links TRBV28 to TRBJ1-2; D might be TRBD1 (6 bases). CDR1 is MDHEN, CDR2 SYDVKM, per germline. V was shortened by 5 bases and J by 2 bases, with 6 bases between the two germline ends. The CDR3 contains 12 residues. CDR3 nucleotides: TGTGCCAGCAGTGGGGGCAACTATGGCTACACCTTC. Its protein is CASSGGNYGYTF.

The chain joins TRBV9 to TRBJ2-1; tentatively, D is TRBD1 or TRBD2 (5 bases each). The CDR3 extends over 18 amino acids. Trimming shortened V by 4 bases and J by 7 bases, and 27 bases separated the two germline ends. Germline lookup yields CDR1 SGDLS and CDR2 YYNGEE. The CDR3: CASSSAGRVGVGKNEQFF. The CDR3 coding sequence is TGTGCCAGCAGCTCAGCCGGGCGGGTAGGGGTCGGTAAGAATGAGCAGTTCTTC.

This chain uses TRBV6-6 with TRBJ1-5, with D tentatively TRBD1 (6 bases). Trimming took 2 bases from V and 4 from J, leaving 12 bases between them. There are 15 residues in the CDR3. In germline, CDR1 is MNHNY, CDR2 SVGAGI (reference sequence). The CDR3 coding sequence is TGTGCCAGCAGTTACAATATGGGGGCTAATCAGCCCCAGCATTTT. It translates to CASSYNMGANQPQHF.

This chain connects TRBV11-3 to TRBJ2-5, with TRBD2 as a possible D gene (6 bases). Trimming cost V 5 bases and J 5 bases, with 15 bases left between them. The length of the CDR3 is 14 residues. Germline V gene lookup returns CDR1 SGHNT and CDR2 YENEEA. The CDR3 loop is CASSTGPGGETQYF. CDR3 in DNA: TGTGCCAGCAGCACTGGGCCTGGGGGGGAGACCCAGTACTTC. Drawing the rest from reference TRBV11-3 and TRBJ2-5, the complete variable domain is EAGVVQSPRYKIIEKKQPVAFWCNPISGHNTLYWYLQNLGQGPELLIRYENEEAVDDSQLPKDRFSAERLKGVDSTLKIQPAELGDSAVYLCASSTGPGGETQYFGPGTRLLVL.